Below, 7 T cell receptor beta chains from the same sample are listed, as sequenced in a study of T cell changes during pregnancy in multiple sclerosis. Produced via immunoSEQ multiplex PCR; TCRdb's table is partial and in-frame only. The sample lists roughly 100,000 clones; 90% to 95% were seen once. The sample here was peripheral blood, taken after pregnancy. Receptor source: a female donor in good health, enrolled as a control in a pregnancy study.

This clone came up a few times. The gene calls are TRBV19 and TRBJ1-1, with a weak D call TRBD1 (5 bases). This CDR3 is 14 amino acids long. V gave up 6 bases and J gave up 0 bases, with 11 bases separating them. The V gene's germline CDR1 is LNHDA and CDR2 SQIVND (reference sequence). Here the CDR3 reads CASSRGQMNTEAFF. CDR3 sequence (DNA): TGTGCCAGTAGCCGTGGACAAATGAACACTGAAGCTTTCTTT.

V gene TRBV27 combines with J gene TRBJ1-6; TRBD1 matches at 7 bases. The CDR3 contains 14 residues. Germline lookup yields CDR1 MNHEY and CDR2 SMNVEV (reference sequence). The ends lost 4 bases at V and 4 bases at J; junction bases unmatched: 1. CDR3 DNA sequence: TGTGCCAGCAGTTCGGGACAGTATAATTCACCCCTCCACTTT. Protein product: CASSSGQYNSPLHF.

This clone was picked up one time. This chain links TRBV2 with TRBJ1-4; 7 nucleotides align to TRBD1. With 6 bases clipped from V and 4 bases from J, the junction kept 17 bases outside the gene matches. The CDR3 covers 18 residues. Germline CDR1 is SNHLY and CDR2 is FYNNEI. CDR3 in DNA: TGTGCCAGCAGCCCCTGGGCCGCGCCGGGACAGATTAATGAAAAACTGTTTTTT. Protein sequence: CASSPWAAPGQINEKLFF.

The sample holds one count of this clone. The chain carries TRBV5-4 and TRBJ1-6; the match to TRBD1 covers 8 bases. The CDR3 consists of 14 residues. Germline CDR1 SGHNT, CDR2 YYREEE (reference sequence). Trimming cost V 3 bases and J 9 bases; bases outside gene matches: 5. The CDR3 DNA reads TGTGCCAGCAGCTCCCAGGGGGCCGGTTCACCCCTCCACTTT. This sequence encodes CASSSQGAGSPLHF.

The V and J genes are TRBV28 and TRBJ1-6, with no clear D. The V gene lost 2 bases and the J gene lost 7 bases, with 12 bases spanning the gap. CDR1 is MDHEN and CDR2 is SYDVKM in the germline V gene. This CDR3 region has 15 residues. As DNA, the CDR3 is TGTGCCAGCAGTTTAGGCGGGAGAATCAATTCACCCCTCCACTTT. Protein sequence: CASSLGGRINSPLHF.

The genes are TRBV11-3 and TRBJ2-3; 10 bases match TRBD2. V lost 3 bases to trimming and J lost 1 base; unmatched junction nucleotides: 7. This CDR3 spans 17 amino acids. In germline, CDR1 is SGHNT, CDR2 YENEEA. This chain's CDR3 is CASSLAASGGRTDTQYF. CDR3 in DNA: TGTGCCAGCAGCTTGGCGGCTAGCGGGGGACGCACAGATACGCAGTATTTT. Full variable domain (outside the CDR3, taken from reference TRBV11-3 and TRBJ2-3): EAGVVQSPRYKIIEKKQPVAFWCNPISGHNTLYWYLQNLGQGPELLIRYENEEAVDDSQLPKDRFSAERLKGVDSTLKIQPAELGDSAVYLCASSLAASGGRTDTQYFGPGTRLTVL.

CDR3 sequence reads: CASSSGDSYEQYF. CDR3 in DNA: TGTGCCAGCAGTTCAGGGGACTCCTACGAGCAGTACTTC. The chain couples TRBV28 to TRBJ2-7; D is perhaps TRBD1 (6 bases). Trimming took off 4 bases at V and 0 bases at J, with 7 bases between the two ends. The CDR3 loop spans 13 amino acids. Germline V gene lookup returns CDR1 MDHEN and CDR2 SYDVKM.